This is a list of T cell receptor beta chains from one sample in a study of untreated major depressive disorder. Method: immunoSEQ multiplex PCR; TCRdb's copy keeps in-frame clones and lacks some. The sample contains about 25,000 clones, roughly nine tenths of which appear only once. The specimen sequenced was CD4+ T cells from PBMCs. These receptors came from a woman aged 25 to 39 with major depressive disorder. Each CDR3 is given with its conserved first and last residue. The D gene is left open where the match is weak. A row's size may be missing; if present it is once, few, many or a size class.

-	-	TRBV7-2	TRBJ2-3	CASSSFKLVGSQYF	TGTGCCAGCAGCTCCTTTAAACTAGTTGGTTCGCAGTATTTT
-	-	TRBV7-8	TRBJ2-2	CASSPGPGPPNTGELFF	TGTGCCAGCAGCCCGGGTCCGGGGCCCCCTAACACCGGGGAGCTGTTTTTT
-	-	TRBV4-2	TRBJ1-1	CASSQSGIEAFF	TGTGCCAGCAGCCAATCGGGAATTGAAGCTTTCTTT
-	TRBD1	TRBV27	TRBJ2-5	CASSQDRGTETQYF	TGTGCCAGCAGCCAGGACAGGGGGACGGAGACCCAGTACTTC
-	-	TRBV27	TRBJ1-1	CASSLGGVRNTEAFF	TGTGCCAGCAGTTTAGGCGGGGTGCGGAACACTGAAGCTTTCTTT
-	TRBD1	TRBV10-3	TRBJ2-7	CAISDPGQGLGEQYF	TGTGCCATCAGTGACCCAGGACAGGGGCTAGGGGAGCAGTACTTC
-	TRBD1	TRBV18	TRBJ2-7	CASSPVLGTGAFDEQYF	TGTGCCAGCTCACCAGTCCTCGGGACAGGGGCCTTCGACGAGCAGTACTTC
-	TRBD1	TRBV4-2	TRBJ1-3	CASSPLGRGPGNIIYF	TGTGCCAGCAGCCCTTTGGGCAGGGGGCCTGGAAACATCATATATTTT
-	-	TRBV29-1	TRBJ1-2	CSVAITGHNYGYTF	TGCAGCGTCGCCATAACAGGGCACAACTATGGCTACACCTTC
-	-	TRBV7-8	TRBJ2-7	CASSLSYEQYF	TGTGCCAGCAGCTTAAGCTACGAGCAGTACTTC
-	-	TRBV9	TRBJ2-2	CASSVAPRIEGGELFF	TGTGCCAGCAGCGTAGCTCCGCGGATTGAGGGCGGGGAGCTGTTTTTT
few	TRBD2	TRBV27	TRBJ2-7	CASMSKAGRGYEQYF	TGTGCCAGCATGTCCAAAGCGGGGAGAGGGTACGAGCAGTACTTC
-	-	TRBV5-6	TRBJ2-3	CASSFMGSRDTQYF	TGTGCCAGCAGCTTCATGGGTTCCCGAGATACGCAGTATTTT
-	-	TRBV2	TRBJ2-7	CASSVSTKVYEQYF	TGTGCCAGCAGTGTTAGCACCAAGGTTTACGAGCAGTACTTC
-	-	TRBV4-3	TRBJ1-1	CASSQAEGLMNTEAFF	TGCGCCAGCAGCCAAGCGGAGGGCCTCATGAACACTGAAGCTTTCTTT
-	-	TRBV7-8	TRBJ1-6	CASSFTGYRSPLHF	TGTGCCAGCAGCTTTACAGGCTACAGATCACCCCTCCACTTT
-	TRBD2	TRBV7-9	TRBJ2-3	CASSPRRREADTQYF	TGTGCCAGCAGCCCCAGGCGGCGGGAGGCAGATACGCAGTATTTT
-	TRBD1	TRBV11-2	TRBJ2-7	CASSSLAGTGPYEQYF	TGTGCCAGCAGCTCCTTAGCCGGGACAGGACCCTACGAGCAGTACTTC
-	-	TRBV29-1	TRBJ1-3	CSVVRGGNTIYF	TGCAGCGTTGTCAGGGGTGGAAACACCATATATTTT
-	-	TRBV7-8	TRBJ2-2	CASSLVQGRTGELFF	TGTGCCAGCAGCTTAGTTCAAGGACGGACCGGGGAGCTGTTTTTT
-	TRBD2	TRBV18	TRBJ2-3	CASSPPSGSTDTQYF	TGTGCCAGCTCACCACCTAGCGGGAGCACAGATACGCAGTATTTT
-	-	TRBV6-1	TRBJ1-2	CASSEPAGYGYTF	TGTGCCAGCAGTGAGCCCGCGGGCTATGGCTACACCTTC
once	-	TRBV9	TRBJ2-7	CAHGDQPAYEQYF	TGTGCCCACGGAGACCAACCAGCTTACGAGCAGTACTTC
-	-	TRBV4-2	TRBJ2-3	CASSSRPSFPEDTQYF	TGTGCCAGCAGCTCCCGTCCTAGTTTCCCAGAGGATACGCAGTATTTT
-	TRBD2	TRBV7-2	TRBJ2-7	CASSQTSAYEQYF	TGTGCCAGCAGCCAGACTAGCGCCTACGAGCAGTACTTC
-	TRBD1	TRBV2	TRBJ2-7	CASSEGTGVEQYF	TGTGCCAGCAGTGAAGGGACAGGGGTCGAGCAGTACTTC
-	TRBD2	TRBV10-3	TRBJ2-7	CATTGTSGRAFEQYF	TGTGCCACCACCGGGACTAGCGGGAGGGCTTTCGAGCAGTACTTC
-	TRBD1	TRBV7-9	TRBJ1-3	CASSPKDRGSGNTIYF	TGTGCCAGCAGCCCAAAAGACAGGGGCTCTGGAAACACCATATATTTT
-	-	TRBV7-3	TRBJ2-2	CASSSDTYTGELFF	TGTGCCAGCAGCTCGGACACCTACACCGGGGAGCTGTTTTTT
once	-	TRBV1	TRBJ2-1	CTSSQGFGQRNHEQFF	TGCACCAGCAGCCAGGGCTTTGGACAGAGAAACCATGAGCAGTTCTTC
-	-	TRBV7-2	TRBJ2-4	CASSAQKNIQYF	TGTGCCAGCAGCGCCCAAAAAAACATTCAGTACTTC
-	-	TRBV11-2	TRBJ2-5	CASSALTSMVGTQYF	TGTGCCAGCAGCGCGTTGACGTCCATGGTGGGGACCCAGTACTTC
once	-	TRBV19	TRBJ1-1	CARLTEAFF	TGTGCCAGGCTTACTGAAGCTTTCTTT
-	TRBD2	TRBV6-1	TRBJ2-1	CASIGLAGDNEQFF	TGTGCCAGCATCGGACTAGCGGGAGACAATGAGCAGTTCTTC
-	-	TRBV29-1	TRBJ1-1	CSALDAINTEAFF	TGCAGCGCCTTGGACGCGATAAACACTGAAGCTTTCTTT
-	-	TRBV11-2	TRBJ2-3	CASSLASTDTQYF	TGTGCCAGCAGCTTAGCGAGCACAGATACGCAGTATTTT
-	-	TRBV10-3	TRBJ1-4	CAISKEGMEKLFF	TGTGCCATCAGTAAAGAGGGGATGGAAAAACTGTTTTTT